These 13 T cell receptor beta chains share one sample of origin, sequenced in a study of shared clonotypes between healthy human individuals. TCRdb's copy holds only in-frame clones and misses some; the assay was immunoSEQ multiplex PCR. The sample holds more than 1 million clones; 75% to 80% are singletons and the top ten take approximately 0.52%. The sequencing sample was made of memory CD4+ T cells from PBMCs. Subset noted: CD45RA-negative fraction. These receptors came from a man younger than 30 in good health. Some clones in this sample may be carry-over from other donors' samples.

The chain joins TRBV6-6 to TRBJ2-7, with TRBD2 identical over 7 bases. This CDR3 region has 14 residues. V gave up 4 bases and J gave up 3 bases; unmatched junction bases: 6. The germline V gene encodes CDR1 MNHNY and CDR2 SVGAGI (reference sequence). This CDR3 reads CASSLAGGFYEQYF. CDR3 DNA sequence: TGTGCCAGCAGTTTAGCCGGGGGGTTCTACGAGCAGTACTTC.

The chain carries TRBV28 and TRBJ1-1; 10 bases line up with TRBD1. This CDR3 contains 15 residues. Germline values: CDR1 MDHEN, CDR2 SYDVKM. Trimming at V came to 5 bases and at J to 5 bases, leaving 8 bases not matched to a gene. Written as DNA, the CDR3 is TGTGCCAGCAGTCTCCGACAGGGGGCGTGGACTGAAGCTTTCTTT. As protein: CASSLRQGAWTEAFF.

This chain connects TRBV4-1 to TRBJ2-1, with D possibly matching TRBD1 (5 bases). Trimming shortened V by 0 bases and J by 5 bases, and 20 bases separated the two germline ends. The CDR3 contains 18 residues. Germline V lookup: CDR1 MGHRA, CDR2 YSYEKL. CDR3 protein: CASSQEGLPVGPHNEQFF. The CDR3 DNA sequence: TGCGCCAGCAGCCAAGAGGGTCTCCCAGTGGGGCCTCACAATGAGCAGTTCTTC.

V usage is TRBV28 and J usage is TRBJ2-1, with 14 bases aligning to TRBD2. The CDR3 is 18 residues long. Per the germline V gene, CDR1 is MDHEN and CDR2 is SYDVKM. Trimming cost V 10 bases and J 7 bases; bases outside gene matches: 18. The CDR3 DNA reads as TGTGCCACCCCTAAGTCCAGGATCGGGACTAGCGGGAGTAATGAGCAGTTCTTC. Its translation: CATPKSRIGTSGSNEQFF.

The CDR3: CASSTRLAGSWVQFF. The CDR3 bases are TGTGCCAGCAGCACCCGACTAGCGGGAAGTTGGGTGCAGTTCTTC. This chain connects TRBV11-2 to TRBJ2-1, with TRBD2 identical over 11 bases. The V gene's germline CDR1 is SGHAT and CDR2 FQNNGV. This CDR3 comprises 15 residues. J lost 12 bases, V lost 5 bases, and 12 bases had no gene match.

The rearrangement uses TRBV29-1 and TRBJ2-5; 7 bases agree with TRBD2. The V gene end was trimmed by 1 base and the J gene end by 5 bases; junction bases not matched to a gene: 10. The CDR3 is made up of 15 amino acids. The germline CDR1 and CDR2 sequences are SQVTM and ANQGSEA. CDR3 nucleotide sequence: TGCAGCGTTGAAGCTAGCGGAGCGGGTAGGGAGACCCAGTACTTC. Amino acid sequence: CSVEASGAGRETQYF.

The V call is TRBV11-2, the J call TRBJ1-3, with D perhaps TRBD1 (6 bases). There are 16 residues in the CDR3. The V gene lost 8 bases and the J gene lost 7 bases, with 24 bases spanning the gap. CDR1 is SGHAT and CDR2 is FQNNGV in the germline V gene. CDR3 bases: TGTGCCAGCTCTTCACCGAATGAGCCCGGGGGCAACACCATATATTTT. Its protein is CASSSPNEPGGNTIYF. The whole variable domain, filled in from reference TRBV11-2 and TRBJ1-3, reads EAGVAQSPRYKIIEKRQSVAFWCNPISGHATLYWYQQILGQGPKLLIQFQNNGVVDDSQLPKDRFSAERLKGVDSTLKIQPAKLEDSAVYLCASSSPNEPGGNTIYFGEGSWLTVV.

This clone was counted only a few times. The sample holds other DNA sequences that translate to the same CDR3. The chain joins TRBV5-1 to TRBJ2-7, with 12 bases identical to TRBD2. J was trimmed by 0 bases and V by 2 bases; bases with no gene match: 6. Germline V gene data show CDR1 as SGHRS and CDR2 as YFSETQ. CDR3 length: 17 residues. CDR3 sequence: CASSLSMTSGSSYEQYF. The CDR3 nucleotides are TGCGCCAGCAGCTTATCCATGACTAGCGGGAGCTCCTACGAGCAGTACTTC.

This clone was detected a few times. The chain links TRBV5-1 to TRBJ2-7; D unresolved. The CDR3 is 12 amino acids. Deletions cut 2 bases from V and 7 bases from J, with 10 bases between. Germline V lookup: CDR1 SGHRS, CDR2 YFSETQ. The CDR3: CASSLVEREQYF. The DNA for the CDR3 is TGCGCCAGCAGCTTAGTCGAGAGGGAGCAGTACTTC.

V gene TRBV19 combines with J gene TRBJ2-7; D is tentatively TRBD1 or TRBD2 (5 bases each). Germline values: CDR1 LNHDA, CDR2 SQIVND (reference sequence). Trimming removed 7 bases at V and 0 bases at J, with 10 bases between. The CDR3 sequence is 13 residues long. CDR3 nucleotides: TGTGCCAGTAATCGGGACGGCTCCTACGAGCAGTACTTC. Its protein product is CASNRDGSYEQYF.

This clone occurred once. The CDR3 loop is CASSPDRVRVSYEQYF. DNA of the CDR3: TGTGCCAGCAGCCCCGACAGGGTTAGGGTCTCCTACGAGCAGTACTTC. The J gene is TRBJ2-7, the V gene TRBV7-2; 7 positions match TRBD1. Germline trimming cut 5 bases from V and 0 bases from J; bases unmatched to any gene: 10. The CDR3 is made up of 16 amino acids. Germline lookup yields CDR1 SGHTA and CDR2 FQGNSA.

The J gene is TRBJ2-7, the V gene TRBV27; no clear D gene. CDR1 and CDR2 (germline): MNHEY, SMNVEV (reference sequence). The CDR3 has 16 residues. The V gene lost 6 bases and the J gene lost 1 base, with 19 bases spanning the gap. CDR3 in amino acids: CASRQHRTSLSYEQYF. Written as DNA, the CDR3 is TGTGCCAGCAGACAGCACAGAACCTCTTTATCCTACGAGCAGTACTTC.

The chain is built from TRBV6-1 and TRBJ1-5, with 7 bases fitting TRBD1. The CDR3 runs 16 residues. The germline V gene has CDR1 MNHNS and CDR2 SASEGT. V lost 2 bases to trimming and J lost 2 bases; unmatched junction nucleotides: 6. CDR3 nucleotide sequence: TGTGCCAGCAGTGAATTTGTTACAGGGGGCAATCAGCCCCAGCATTTT. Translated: CASSEFVTGGNQPQHF.